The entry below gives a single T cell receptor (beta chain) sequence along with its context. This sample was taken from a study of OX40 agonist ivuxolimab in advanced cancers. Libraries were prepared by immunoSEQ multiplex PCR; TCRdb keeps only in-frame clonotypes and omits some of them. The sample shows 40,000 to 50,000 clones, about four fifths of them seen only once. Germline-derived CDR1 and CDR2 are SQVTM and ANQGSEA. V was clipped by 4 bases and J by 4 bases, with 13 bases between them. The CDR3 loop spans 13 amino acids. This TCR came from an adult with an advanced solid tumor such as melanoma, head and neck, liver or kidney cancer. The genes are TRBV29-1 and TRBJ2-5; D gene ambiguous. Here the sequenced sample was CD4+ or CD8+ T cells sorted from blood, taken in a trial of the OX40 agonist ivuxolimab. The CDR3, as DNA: TGCAGCGTTGGACGTACTTGGGGAGAGACCCAGTACTTC. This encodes CSVGRTWGETQYF.